A few counts support the clone carrying this TCR beta chain. This sample is drawn from a study of early T cells in non-severe SARS-CoV-2 infection. The CDR3 spans 14 residues. Germline CDR1 is LNHDA and CDR2 is SQIVND (reference sequence). The V end lost 4 bases, the J end lost 3 bases, and 9 bases lay between the germline ends. TCRdb processed the 5' RACE reads anew with MiXCR; each CDR3 protein has one entry. The sample holds tens of thousands of distinct CDR3 sequences; around 15% are singletons and the top ten take over 1.2%. The clonotype was recovered from an adult who was a healthcare worker with PCR-confirmed SARS-CoV-2 infection or an uninfected control (not recorded which). Source material: whole blood. The chain combines TRBV19 with TRBJ2-2; D is possibly TRBD1 or TRBD2 (5 bases each). The CDR3: CASSKGRYTGELFF. The CDR3 DNA is TGTGCCAGTAGTAAGGGACGCTACACCGGGGAGCTGTTTTTT. The whole variable domain, remainder taken from reference TRBV19 and TRBJ2-2, is DGGITQSPKYLFRKEGQNVTLSCEQNLNHDAMYWYRQDPGQGLRLIYYSQIVNDFQKGDIAEGYSVSREKKESFPLTVTSAQKNPTAFYLCASSKGRYTGELFFGEGSRLTVL.